This entry features one TCR beta chain sequence. TCRdb's table, derived via immunoSEQ multiplex PCR, lists solely in-frame clones and lacks some. The sample holds around 61,000 clones, around 80% seen once. This specimen comes from a study of memory CD4+ T cells and cytomegalovirus serostatus. Trimming took 4 bases from V and 1 from J; bases not matched to a gene: 5. The CDR3 loop spans 16 amino acids. The germline V gene has CDR1 MNHNS and CDR2 SASEGT. Single viable CD3+CD4+CD8-CD45RO+ cells were sorted as the memory CD4+ T cells. The rearrangement links TRBV6-1 to TRBJ1-3; 9 positions agree with TRBD1. The sequence derives from an adult in good health and CMV-seronegative. Input material: memory CD4+ T cells from blood. CDR3 loop: CASSVPGQGSGNTIYF. The CDR3 DNA is TGTGCCAGCAGTGTACCGGGACAGGGATCTGGAAACACCATATATTTT.